The subject of this entry is one TCR beta chain. These data are taken from a study of shared clonotypes between healthy human individuals. Sequencing used immunoSEQ multiplex PCR; TCRdb keeps in-frame clones, though not all of them. The sample holds over 1.5 million clones, 95% to 99% seen once. The CDR3 spans 11 residues. Trimming removed 2 bases from V and 6 bases from J, with 5 bases in between. The germline V gene has CDR1 DFQATT and CDR2 SNEGSKA (reference sequence). Among the donors, all were Caucasian adults who lived in Nashville, Tennessee. This receptor was obtained from a man aged 25-45 years in good health. The chain uses TRBV20-1 and TRBJ2-1; D remains unclear. The sample was naive CD4+ T cells sorted from blood. Subset in this sample: CD45RA+ positively selected. CDR3 region: CSARKVNEQFF. The CDR3 DNA is TGCAGTGCTAGAAAGGTCAATGAGCAGTTCTTC.